Following are 13 T cell receptor beta chains from one sample sequenced in a study of cytomegalovirus exposure and HLA in healthy donors. The PCR was carried out with 60 Vbeta primers and 13 Jbeta primers. The repertoire was sequenced with immunoSEQ multiplex PCR; TCRdb's copy has only in-frame clones and lacks some. The table lists fewer than 200,000 clones, over 60% of them singletons. Specimen: PBMCs. The receptors derive from a girl aged 5-17 years in good health and CMV-seronegative.

This clone was counted a few times. J is TRBJ2-1 and V is TRBV9, with TRBD2 matching over 11 bases. Per germline, CDR1 SGDLS and CDR2 YYNGEE. The CDR3 runs 15 residues. The V segment lost 4 bases and the J segment 6 bases; nucleotides outside the gene matches: 6. CDR3 nucleotide sequence: TGTGCCAGCAGCCCCGGGACTAGCGGCTCCAATGAGCAGTTCTTC. Protein: CASSPGTSGSNEQFF.

The chain employs TRBV19 and TRBJ1-5; 8 bases line up with TRBD1. Germline V lookup: CDR1 LNHDA, CDR2 SQIVND (reference sequence). The CDR3 covers 15 residues. V gave up 1 base and J gave up 6 bases; unmatched junction bases: 5. The CDR3 nucleotides are TGTGCCAGTAGTATAGCGGGGACAGGAAGTCAGCCCCAGCATTTT. Translated: CASSIAGTGSQPQHF. The full variable domain, rest sourced from reference TRBV19 and TRBJ1-5, is DGGITQSPKYLFRKEGQNVTLSCEQNLNHDAMYWYRQDPGQGLRLIYYSQIVNDFQKGDIAEGYSVSREKKESFPLTVTSAQKNPTAFYLCASSIAGTGSQPQHFGDGTRLSIL.

The DNA of the CDR3 is TGTGCCAGCAGTCATTTACCTACAGGGGCTCGAGAGCAGTACTTC. It translates to CASSHLPTGAREQYF. The chain has TRBV14 and TRBJ2-7; the match to TRBD1 covers 7 bases. Germline V lookup: CDR1 SGHDN, CDR2 FVKESK. After removal of 6 bases from V and 7 bases from J, the junction contained 15 bases not matched to a gene. The CDR3 runs 15 residues.

The CDR3 loop reads CASSGTSGAYNEQFF. The CDR3 DNA reads TGTGCCAGCAGTGGCACTAGCGGGGCTTACAATGAGCAGTTCTTC. The V and J genes are TRBV6-5 and TRBJ2-1; 10 positions agree with TRBD2. Germline V lookup: CDR1 MNHEY, CDR2 SVGAGI. The CDR3 has 15 amino acids. V trimming: 5 bases; J trimming: 4 bases; junction bases outside the gene matches: 5.

Only one count was recorded for this clone. V gene TRBV30 combines with J gene TRBJ2-2, with a weak D call TRBD2 (6 bases). This CDR3 has 16 amino acids. The V end lost 2 bases, the J end lost 3 bases, and 16 bases lay between the germline ends. The germline V gene has CDR1 GTSNPN and CDR2 SVGIG (reference sequence). The CDR3 protein is CAWSTGPGLDTGELFF. As DNA, the CDR3 is TGTGCCTGGAGTACGGGGCCGGGACTCGACACCGGGGAGCTGTTTTTT.

The chain has TRBV5-4 and TRBJ1-1; no definite D call. V was cut by 1 base and J by 3 bases, with 10 bases left in between. The CDR3 covers 14 residues. Looked up from germline, CDR1 is SGHNT and CDR2 is YYREEE (reference sequence). Written as DNA, the CDR3 is TGTGCCAGCAGCTTGACTAGAGGGCACACTGAAGCTTTCTTT. This gives the protein CASSLTRGHTEAFF.

Of note for this clone: Additional DNA sequences in this sample encode the identical CDR3. The genes are TRBV5-1 and TRBJ2-7; D is ambiguous. The CDR3 sequence is 12 residues long. Germline CDR1 reads SGHRS; CDR2 reads YFSETQ. V was cut by 0 bases and J by 2 bases, with 3 bases left in between. The CDR3 protein is CASSLDTYEQYF. The CDR3 nucleotides are TGCGCCAGCAGCTTGGACACCTACGAGCAGTACTTC. Using reference TRBV5-1 and TRBJ2-7 for the parts outside the CDR3, the full variable domain is KAGVTQTPRYLIKTRGQQVTLSCSPISGHRSVSWYQQTPGQGLQFLFEYFSETQRNKGNFPGRFSGRQFSNSRSEMNVSTLELGDSALYLCASSLDTYEQYFGPGTRLTVT.

V gene TRBV5-6 combines with J gene TRBJ2-3; the match to TRBD2 covers 16 bases. The germline gives CDR1 SGHDT, CDR2 YYEEEE. The length of the CDR3 is 17 residues. With V trimmed by 3 bases and J by 5 bases, 6 bases remained unmatched. The CDR3 nucleotides are TGTGCCAGCAGCTCGGGGACTAGCGGGGGGGGTAAAGATACGCAGTATTTT. Translation gives CASSSGTSGGGKDTQYF.

This clone was picked up a small number of times. The chain recombines TRBV5-6 with TRBJ1-5; 8 nucleotides match TRBD1. Germline V gives CDR1 SGHDT, CDR2 YYEEEE. V shed 4 bases and J 5 bases; nucleotides not matched to a gene: 11. The CDR3 totals 16 residues. CDR3 nucleotide sequence: TGTGCCAGCAGCCTAAAGACAGGGGCATGGGATCAGCCCCAGCATTTT. This codes for CASSLKTGAWDQPQHF.

The rearrangement uses TRBV5-8 and TRBJ1-6; TRBD1 aligns across 12 bases. Germline CDR1 and CDR2: SGHTS and YDEGEE. This CDR3 contains 15 residues. V was clipped by 4 bases and J by 14 bases; unmatched bases: 10. The CDR3 sequence is CASSPGDRGRMALHF. CDR3 nucleotide sequence: TGTGCCAGCAGCCCGGGGGACAGGGGGCGCATGGCCCTCCACTTT.

The chain recombines TRBV9 with TRBJ2-7, with D possibly matching TRBD1 (6 bases). Trimming pared 4 bases from V and 2 bases from J, leaving 13 bases between. There are 14 residues in the CDR3. Germline V lookup: CDR1 SGDLS, CDR2 YYNGEE. CDR3 amino acids: CASSPGVVPYEQYF. For the CDR3, the DNA is TGTGCCAGCAGCCCAGGGGTCGTCCCCTACGAGCAGTACTTC.

Comments on this clone: A junction end diverges from the germline sequence, so it may reflect a read error. This chain connects TRBV7-7 to TRBJ2-3; D is ambiguous. The CDR3 loop spans 13 amino acids. CDR1 and CDR2 (germline): SSHAT, FNYEAQ (reference sequence). The CDR3 protein is CASSLEHLDTQYF. Written as DNA, the CDR3 is TGTGCTAGCAGCTTAGAACATTTAGATACGCAGTATTTT.

The chain is built from TRBV6-5 and TRBJ1-5; 7 positions match TRBD1. The CDR3 loop spans 14 amino acids. The ends lost 5 bases at V and 7 bases at J; junction bases unmatched: 8. The germline gives CDR1 MNHEY, CDR2 SVGAGI. The CDR3 DNA sequence: TGTGCCAGCAGTGTGACAGGGAACGGACAGCCCCAGCATTTT. Protein: CASSVTGNGQPQHF.